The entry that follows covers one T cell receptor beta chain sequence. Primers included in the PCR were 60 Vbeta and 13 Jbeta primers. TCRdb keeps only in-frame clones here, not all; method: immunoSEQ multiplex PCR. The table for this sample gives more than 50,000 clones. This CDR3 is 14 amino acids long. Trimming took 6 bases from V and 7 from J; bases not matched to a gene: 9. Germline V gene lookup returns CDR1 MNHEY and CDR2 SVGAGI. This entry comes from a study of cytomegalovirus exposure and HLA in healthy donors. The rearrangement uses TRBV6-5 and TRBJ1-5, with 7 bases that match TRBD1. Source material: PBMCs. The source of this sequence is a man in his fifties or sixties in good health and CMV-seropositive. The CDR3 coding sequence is TGTGCCAGCAGACTCGACAGGGCTGCCCAGCCCCAGCATTTT. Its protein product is CASRLDRAAQPQHF.